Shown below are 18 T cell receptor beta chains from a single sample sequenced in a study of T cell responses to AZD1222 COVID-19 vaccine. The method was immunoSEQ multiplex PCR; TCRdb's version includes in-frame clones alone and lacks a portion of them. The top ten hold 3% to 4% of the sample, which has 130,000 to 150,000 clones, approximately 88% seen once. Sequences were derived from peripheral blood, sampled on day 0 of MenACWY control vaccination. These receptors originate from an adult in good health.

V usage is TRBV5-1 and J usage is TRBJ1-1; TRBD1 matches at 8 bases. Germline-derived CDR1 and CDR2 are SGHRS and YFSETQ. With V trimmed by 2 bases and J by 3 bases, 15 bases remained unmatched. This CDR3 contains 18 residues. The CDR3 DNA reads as TGCGCCAGCAGCTTTGGTTTTTCAGGGGGCCCGACCCACACTGAAGCTTTCTTT. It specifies CASSFGFSGGPTHTEAFF.

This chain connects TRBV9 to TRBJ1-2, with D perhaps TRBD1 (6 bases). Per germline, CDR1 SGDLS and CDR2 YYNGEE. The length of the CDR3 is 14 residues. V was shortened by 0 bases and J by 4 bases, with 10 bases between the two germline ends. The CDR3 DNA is TGTGCCAGCAGCGTAGACGGGACACTCTATGGCTACACCTTC. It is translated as CASSVDGTLYGYTF. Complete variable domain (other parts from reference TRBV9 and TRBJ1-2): DSGVTQTPKHLITATGQRVTLRCSPRSGDLSVYWYQQSLDQGLQFLIQYYNGEERAKGNILERFSAQQFPDLHSELNLSSLELGDSALYFCASSVDGTLYGYTFGSGTRLTVV.

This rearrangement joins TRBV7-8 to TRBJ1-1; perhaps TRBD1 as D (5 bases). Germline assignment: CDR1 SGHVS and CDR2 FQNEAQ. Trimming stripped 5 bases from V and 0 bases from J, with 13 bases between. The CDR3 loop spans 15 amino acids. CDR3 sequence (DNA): TGTGCCAGCAGCGCCCGGGGACGGCTGAACACTGAAGCTTTCTTT. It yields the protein CASSARGRLNTEAFF.

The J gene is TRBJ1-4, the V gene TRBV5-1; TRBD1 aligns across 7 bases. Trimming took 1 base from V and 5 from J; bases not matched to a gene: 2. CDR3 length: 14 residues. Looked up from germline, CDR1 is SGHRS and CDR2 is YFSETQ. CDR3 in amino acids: CASSLTGVNEKLFF. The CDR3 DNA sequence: TGCGCCAGCAGCTTGACAGGGGTAAATGAAAAACTGTTTTTT. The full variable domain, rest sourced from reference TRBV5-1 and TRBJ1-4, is KAGVTQTPRYLIKTRGQQVTLSCSPISGHRSVSWYQQTPGQGLQFLFEYFSETQRNKGNFPGRFSGRQFSNSRSEMNVSTLELGDSALYLCASSLTGVNEKLFFGSGTQLSVL.

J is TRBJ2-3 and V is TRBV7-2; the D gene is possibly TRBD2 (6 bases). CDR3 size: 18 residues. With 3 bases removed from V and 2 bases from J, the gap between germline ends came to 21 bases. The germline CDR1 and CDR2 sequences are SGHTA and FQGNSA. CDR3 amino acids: CASSLSIYGAGPTDTQYF. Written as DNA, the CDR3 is TGTGCCAGCAGCTTGTCGATCTACGGTGCGGGGCCCACAGATACGCAGTATTTT.

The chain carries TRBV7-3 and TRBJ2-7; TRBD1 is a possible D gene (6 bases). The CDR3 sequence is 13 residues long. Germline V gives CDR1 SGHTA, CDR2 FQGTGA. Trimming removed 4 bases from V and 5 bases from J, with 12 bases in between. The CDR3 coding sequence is TGTGCCAGCAGCTCCGGGACACCGAACGAGCAGTACTTC. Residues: CASSSGTPNEQYF.

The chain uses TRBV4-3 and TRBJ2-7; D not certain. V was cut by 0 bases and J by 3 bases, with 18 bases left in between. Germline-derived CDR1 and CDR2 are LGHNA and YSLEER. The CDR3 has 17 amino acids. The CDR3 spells CASSQDLQAGEIYEQYF. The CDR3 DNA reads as TGCGCCAGCAGCCAAGATCTTCAGGCAGGAGAAATCTACGAGCAGTACTTC.

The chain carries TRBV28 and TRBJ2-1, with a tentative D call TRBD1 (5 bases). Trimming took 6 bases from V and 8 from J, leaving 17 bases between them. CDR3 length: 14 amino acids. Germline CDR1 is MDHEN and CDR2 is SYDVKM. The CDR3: CASRTANGHDEQFF. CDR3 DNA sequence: TGTGCCAGCAGAACCGCAAACGGACATGATGAGCAGTTCTTC.

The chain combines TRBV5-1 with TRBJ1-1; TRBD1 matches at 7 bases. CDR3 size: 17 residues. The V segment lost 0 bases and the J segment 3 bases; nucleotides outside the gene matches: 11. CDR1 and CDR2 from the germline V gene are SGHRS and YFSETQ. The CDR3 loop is CASSLDRGRGGYTEAFF. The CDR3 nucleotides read TGCGCCAGCAGCTTGGACAGGGGTCGGGGAGGCTACACTGAAGCTTTCTTT.

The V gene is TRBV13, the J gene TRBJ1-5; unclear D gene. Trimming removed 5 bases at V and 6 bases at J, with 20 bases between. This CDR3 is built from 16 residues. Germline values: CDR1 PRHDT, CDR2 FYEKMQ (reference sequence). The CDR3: CASSRSSGRRGQPQHF. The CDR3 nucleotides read TGTGCCAGCAGCCGTTCCTCCGGGAGGAGAGGTCAGCCCCAGCATTTT.

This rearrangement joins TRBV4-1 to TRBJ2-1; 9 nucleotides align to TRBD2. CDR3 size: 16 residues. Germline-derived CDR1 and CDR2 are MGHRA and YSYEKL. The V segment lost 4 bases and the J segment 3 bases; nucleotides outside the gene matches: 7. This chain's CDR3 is CASSPDTSGHYNEQFF. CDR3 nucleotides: TGCGCCAGCAGCCCGGATACTAGCGGGCACTACAATGAGCAGTTCTTC.

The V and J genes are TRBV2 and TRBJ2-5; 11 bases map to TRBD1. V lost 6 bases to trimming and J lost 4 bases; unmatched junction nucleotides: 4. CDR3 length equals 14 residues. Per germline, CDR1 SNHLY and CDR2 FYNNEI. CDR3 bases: TGTGCCAGCAGGACGGACAGGGGGCGAGAGACCCAGTACTTC. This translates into CASRTDRGRETQYF.

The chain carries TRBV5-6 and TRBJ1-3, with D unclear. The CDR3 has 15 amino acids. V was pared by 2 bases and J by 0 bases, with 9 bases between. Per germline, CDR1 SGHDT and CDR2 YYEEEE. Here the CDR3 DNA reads TGTGCCAGCAGCTTACAGCTCTACTCTGGAAACACCATATATTTT. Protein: CASSLQLYSGNTIYF.

CDR3 region: CASSPSIATKNTEAFF. CDR3 sequence (DNA): TGTGCCAGCTCGCCCTCAATTGCCACTAAGAACACTGAAGCTTTCTTT. The chain combines TRBV18 with TRBJ1-1; D not resolved. Germline V gene data show CDR1 as KGHSH and CDR2 as LQKENI. The CDR3 length is 16 residues. Trimming pared 6 bases from V and 1 base from J, leaving 18 bases between.

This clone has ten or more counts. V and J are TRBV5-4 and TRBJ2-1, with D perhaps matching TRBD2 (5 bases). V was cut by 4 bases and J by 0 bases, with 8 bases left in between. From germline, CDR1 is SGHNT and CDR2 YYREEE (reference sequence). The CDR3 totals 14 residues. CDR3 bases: TGTGCCAGCAGCGATCGGGACTCCTACAATGAGCAGTTCTTC. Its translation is CASSDRDSYNEQFF.

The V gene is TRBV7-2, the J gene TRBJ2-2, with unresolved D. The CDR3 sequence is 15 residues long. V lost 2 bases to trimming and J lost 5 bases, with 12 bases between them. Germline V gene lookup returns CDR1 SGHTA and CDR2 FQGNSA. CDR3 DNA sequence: TGTGCCAGCAGCTTACAAGTTGTGGGTACCGGGGAGCTGTTTTTT. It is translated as CASSLQVVGTGELFF.

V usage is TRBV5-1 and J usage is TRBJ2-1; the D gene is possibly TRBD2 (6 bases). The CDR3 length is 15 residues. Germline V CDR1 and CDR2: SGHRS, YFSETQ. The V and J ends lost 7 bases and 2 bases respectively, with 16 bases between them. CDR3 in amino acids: CASERGSGPYNEQFF. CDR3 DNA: TGCGCCAGCGAGAGAGGTAGCGGTCCCTACAATGAGCAGTTCTTC.

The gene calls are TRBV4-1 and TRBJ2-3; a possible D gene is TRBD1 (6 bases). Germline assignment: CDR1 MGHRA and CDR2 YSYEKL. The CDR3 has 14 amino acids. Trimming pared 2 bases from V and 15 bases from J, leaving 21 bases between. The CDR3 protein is CASSQTATGLDRYF. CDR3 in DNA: TGCGCCAGCAGCCAAACCGCCACAGGGTTAGATCGATATTTT.